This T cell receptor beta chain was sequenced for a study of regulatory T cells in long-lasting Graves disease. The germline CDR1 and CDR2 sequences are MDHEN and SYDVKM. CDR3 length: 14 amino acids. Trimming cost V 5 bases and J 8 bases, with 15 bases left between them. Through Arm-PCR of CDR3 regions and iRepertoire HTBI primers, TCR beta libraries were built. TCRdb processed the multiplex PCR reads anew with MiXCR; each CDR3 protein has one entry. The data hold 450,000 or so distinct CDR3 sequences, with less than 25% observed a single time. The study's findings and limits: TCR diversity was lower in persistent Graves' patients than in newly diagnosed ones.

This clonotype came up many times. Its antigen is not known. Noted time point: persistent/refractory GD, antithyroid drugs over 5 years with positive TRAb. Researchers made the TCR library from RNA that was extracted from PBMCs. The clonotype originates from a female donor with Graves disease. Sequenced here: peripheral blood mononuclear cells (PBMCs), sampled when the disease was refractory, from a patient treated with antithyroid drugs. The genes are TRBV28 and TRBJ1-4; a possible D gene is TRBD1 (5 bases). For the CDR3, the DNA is TGTGCCAGCAGTGTCCAGGGTACTGAAGAAAAACTGTTTTTT. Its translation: CASSVQGTEEKLFF. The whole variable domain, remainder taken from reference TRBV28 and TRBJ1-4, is DVKVTQSSRYLVKRTGEKVFLECVQDMDHENMFWYRQDPGLGLRLIYFSYDVKMKEKGDIPEGYSVSREKKERFSLILESASTNQTSMYLCASSVQGTEEKLFFGSGTQLSVL.